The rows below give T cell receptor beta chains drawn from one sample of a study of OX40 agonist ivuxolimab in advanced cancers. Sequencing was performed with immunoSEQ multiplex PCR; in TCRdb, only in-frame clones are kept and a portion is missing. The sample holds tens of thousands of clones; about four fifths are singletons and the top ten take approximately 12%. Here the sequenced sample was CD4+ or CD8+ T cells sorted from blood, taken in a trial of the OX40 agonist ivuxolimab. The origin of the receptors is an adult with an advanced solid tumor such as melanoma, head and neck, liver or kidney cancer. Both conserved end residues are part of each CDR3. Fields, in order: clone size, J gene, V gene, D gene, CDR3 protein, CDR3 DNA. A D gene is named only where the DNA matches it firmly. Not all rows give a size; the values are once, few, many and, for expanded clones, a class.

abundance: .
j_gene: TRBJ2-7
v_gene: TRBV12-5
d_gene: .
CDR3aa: CASGPGPYEQYF
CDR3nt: TGTGCTAGTGGTCCCGGCCCCTACGAGCAGTACTTC

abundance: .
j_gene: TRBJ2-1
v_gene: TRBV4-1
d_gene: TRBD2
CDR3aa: CASSRPPGGSFDNEQFF
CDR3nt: TGCGCCAGCAGTCGACCCCCCGGGGGGTCTTTCGACAATGAGCAGTTCTTC

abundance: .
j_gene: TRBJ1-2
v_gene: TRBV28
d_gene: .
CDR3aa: CASSTLIGEAQANYGYTF
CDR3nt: TGTGCCAGCAGCACTCTGATCGGAGAGGCTCAAGCTAACTATGGCTACACCTTC

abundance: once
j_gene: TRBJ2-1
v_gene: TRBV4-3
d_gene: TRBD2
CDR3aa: CASSQGTSGSSYNEQFF
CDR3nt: TGCGCCAGCAGCCAAGGGACTAGCGGGAGCTCCTACAATGAGCAGTTCTTC

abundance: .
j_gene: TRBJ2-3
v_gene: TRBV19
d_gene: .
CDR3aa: CASSIGYLGTDTQYF
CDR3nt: TGTGCCAGTAGTATCGGCTACCTGGGCACAGATACGCAGTATTTT

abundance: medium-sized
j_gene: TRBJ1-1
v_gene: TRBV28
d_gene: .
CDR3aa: CASTWWREGDEAFF
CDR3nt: TGTGCCAGCACCTGGTGGAGGGAGGGTGATGAAGCTTTCTTT

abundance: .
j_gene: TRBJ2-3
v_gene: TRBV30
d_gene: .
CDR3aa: CAWSVRVIPDTQYF
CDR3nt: TGTGCCTGGAGTGTACGCGTAATCCCAGATACGCAGTATTTT

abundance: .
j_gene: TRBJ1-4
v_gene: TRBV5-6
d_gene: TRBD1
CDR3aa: CASSLIPGQVNEKLFF
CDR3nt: TGTGCCAGCAGCTTGATTCCCGGACAGGTTAATGAGAAACTGTTTTTT

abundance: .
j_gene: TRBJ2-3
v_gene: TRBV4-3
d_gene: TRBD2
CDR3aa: CASSQVPPWASGADTQYF
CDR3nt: TGCGCCAGCAGCCAAGTTCCTCCCTGGGCTAGCGGGGCAGATACGCAGTATTTT

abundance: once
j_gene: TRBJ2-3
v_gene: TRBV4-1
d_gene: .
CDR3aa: CASSQDPMAFPTDTQYF
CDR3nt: TGCGCCAGCAGCCAAGATCCGATGGCCTTCCCAACAGATACGCAGTATTTT

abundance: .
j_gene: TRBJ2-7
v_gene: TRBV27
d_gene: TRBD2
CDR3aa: CASSPTSSTYEQYF
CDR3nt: TGTGCCAGCAGTCCGACTAGCTCTACTTACGAGCAGTACTTC

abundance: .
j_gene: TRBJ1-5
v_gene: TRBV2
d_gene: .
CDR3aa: CASSEGAYSNQPQHF
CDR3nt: TGTGCCAGCAGTGAGGGGGCGTATAGCAATCAGCCCCAGCATTTT

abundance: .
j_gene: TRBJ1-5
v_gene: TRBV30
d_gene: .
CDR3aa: CAWAPRWGIGNQPQHF
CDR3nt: TGTGCCTGGGCTCCCCGGTGGGGGATTGGCAATCAGCCCCAGCATTTT

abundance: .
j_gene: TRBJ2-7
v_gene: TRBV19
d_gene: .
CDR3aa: CAAGFAYEQYF
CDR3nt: TGTGCCGCAGGGTTCGCCTACGAGCAGTACTTC

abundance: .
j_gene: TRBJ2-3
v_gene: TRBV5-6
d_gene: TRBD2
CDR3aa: CASSLQTGTSGAGTDTQYF
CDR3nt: TGTGCCAGCAGCTTACAAACCGGGACTAGCGGAGCCGGCACAGATACGCAGTATTTT

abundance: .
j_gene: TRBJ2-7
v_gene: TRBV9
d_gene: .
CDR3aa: CASSVGDSTYEQYF
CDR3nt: TGTGCCAGCAGCGTAGGAGATTCAACCTACGAGCAGTACTTC

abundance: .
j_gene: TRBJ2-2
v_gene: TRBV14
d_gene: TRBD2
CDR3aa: CASNAGGPAGELFF
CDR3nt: TGTGCCAGCAATGCGGGGGGGCCCGCCGGGGAGCTGTTTTTT